This passage covers 25 T cell receptor beta chains from one sample sequenced in a study of T cells in Graves' hyperthyroidism and ophthalmopathy. Amplified TCR beta CDR3 regions derived from RNA transcripts. During a first-round RT-PCR of the TCR CDR3, the HTBI primer set was used. TCRdb recomputed calls from the multiplex PCR reads with MiXCR, one row per CDR3 protein. The table has 500,000 to 650,000 distinct CDR3 sequences, 15% to 20% seen once. Sequenced material: blood. The receptors stem from a middle-aged man with Graves' ophthalmopathy.

This rearrangement joins TRBV4-1 to TRBJ2-7, with D tentatively TRBD1 (6 bases). V was clipped by 1 base and J by 5 bases, with 9 bases between them. The CDR3 has 13 amino acids. Per germline, CDR1 MGHRA and CDR2 YSYEKL. CDR3 protein: CASSQARGHEQYF. The CDR3 bases are TGCGCCAGCAGCCAAGCCAGGGGCCACGAGCAGTACTTC.

The J gene is TRBJ2-3, the V gene TRBV15; TRBD1 aligns across 9 bases. The CDR3 extends over 15 amino acids. The germline V gene has CDR1 LNHNV and CDR2 YYDKDF (reference sequence). The ends lost 3 bases at V and 3 bases at J; junction bases unmatched: 4. CDR3 nucleotide sequence: TGTGCCACCAGCAGTCAGGACAGGGGTACAGATACGCAGTATTTT. It encodes CATSSQDRGTDTQYF.

This clonotype was observed once. A much bigger clone sits one base away, suggesting this may be a read error. The gene calls are TRBV20-1 and TRBJ2-1; 13 bases are shared with TRBD2. Germline V gives CDR1 DFQATT, CDR2 SNEGSKA (reference sequence). The CDR3 consists of 15 residues. As DNA, the CDR3 is TGCAGTGCTAGAGATTGGACTAGCGGGGGCAATGGGCAGTTCTTC. Protein: CSARDWTSGGNGQFF.

The chain uses TRBV28 and TRBJ2-5; TRBD2 matches at 8 bases. The length of the CDR3 is 14 residues. V shed 6 bases, J shed 7 bases, and the junction held 10 bases outside the gene matches. The V gene's germline CDR1 is MDHEN and CDR2 SYDVKM. The CDR3 DNA sequence: TGTGCCAGCAGCCCCCCGGGGGGGTCTGGGACCCAGTACTTC. Translating gives CASSPPGGSGTQYF.

This clonotype has just a few counts. The chain carries TRBV5-1 and TRBJ1-1, with 8 nucleotides matching TRBD1. The CDR3 consists of 16 residues. V lost 0 bases to trimming and J lost 1 base; unmatched junction nucleotides: 5. CDR1 and CDR2 from the germline V gene are SGHRS and YFSETQ. The CDR3 DNA follows: TGCGCCAGCAGCTTGGACAGGGGGGGAGAGAACACTGAAGCTTTCTTT. It translates to CASSLDRGGENTEAFF.

This clonotype was observed a handful of times. The chain links TRBV7-9 to TRBJ2-4, with 9 positions matching TRBD2. Trimming removed 1 base from V and 3 bases from J; junction bases left unmatched: 4. CDR3 length equals 16 residues. Germline CDR1 SEHNR, CDR2 FQNEAQ (reference sequence). The CDR3 here is CASSLGRLADKNIQYF. The CDR3, as DNA: TGTGCCAGCAGCTTAGGCAGACTAGCGGACAAAAACATTCAGTACTTC. The full variable domain, rest sourced from reference TRBV7-9 and TRBJ2-4, is DTGVSQNPRHKITKRGQNVTFRCDPISEHNRLYWYRQTLGQGPEFLTYFQNEAQLEKSRLLSDRFSAERPKGSFSTLEIQRTEQGDSAMYLCASSLGRLADKNIQYFGAGTRLSVL.

This clonotype was picked up a small number of times. V usage is TRBV9 and J usage is TRBJ2-2; a weak D match, TRBD1 (6 bases). CDR1 is SGDLS, CDR2 YYNGEE, per germline. Trimming removed 0 bases from V and 9 bases from J, with 12 bases in between. CDR3 size: 14 residues. The CDR3 DNA reads TGTGCCAGCAGCGTAGGAAGGGGGAGCCGGGAGCTGTTTTTT. Residues: CASSVGRGSRELFF.

The chain is built from TRBV29-1 and TRBJ1-1; D gene unclear. The CDR3 spans 12 residues. Trimming stripped 6 bases from V and 5 bases from J, with 13 bases between. Per germline, CDR1 SQVTM and CDR2 ANQGSEA. CDR3 residues: CSVGSGGTEAFF. CDR3 DNA: TGCAGCGTCGGTTCGGGAGGGACTGAAGCTTTCTTT.

The chain carries TRBV11-2 and TRBJ2-1; 13 bases map to TRBD2. Trimming removed 1 base from V and 8 bases from J; junction bases left unmatched: 11. The CDR3 length is 18 residues. Germline CDR1 reads SGHAT; CDR2 reads FQNNGV. The CDR3 sequence is CASSLVGRTSGGGHEQFF. The CDR3 DNA follows: TGTGCCAGCAGCTTAGTTGGGAGGACTAGCGGGGGAGGGCATGAGCAGTTCTTC.

This clonotype was found a few times. This chain connects TRBV5-1 to TRBJ2-3; possibly TRBD2 for D (6 bases). The germline gives CDR1 SGHRS, CDR2 YFSETQ. The V and J ends lost 0 bases and 4 bases respectively, with 15 bases between them. CDR3 length: 16 amino acids. In DNA, the CDR3 is TGCGCCAGCAGCTTGGATGGAGGGCCAAGTTCAGATACGCAGTATTTT. It yields the protein CASSLDGGPSSDTQYF.

There are a few counts of this clonotype. The rearrangement links TRBV7-9 to TRBJ2-7, with D possibly matching TRBD1 (5 bases). Germline values: CDR1 SEHNR, CDR2 FQNEAQ (reference sequence). Trimming took off 5 bases at V and 2 bases at J, with 28 bases between the two ends. This CDR3 is built from 19 residues. DNA for the CDR3: TGTGCCAGCAGCGCACGGCAGGGTTTATCTGAGCATCTGACCTACGAGCAGTACTTC. Protein: CASSARQGLSEHLTYEQYF.

This clonotype has ten or more counts. V and J are TRBV12-3 or TRBV12-4 and TRBJ1-1, with D possibly matching TRBD1 (6 bases). The germline V and J ends were trimmed by 3 bases and 4 bases, with 15 bases remaining between them. The CDR3 extends over 15 amino acids. This CDR3 reads CASSLVGGPGTEAFF. The CDR3 bases are TGTGCCAGCAGTTTGGTCGGGGGGCCAGGCACTGAAGCTTTCTTT.

This clonotype was observed at least ten times. J is TRBJ1-1 and V is TRBV5-1, with a possible D match to TRBD1 (6 bases). CDR1 SGHRS and CDR2 YFSETQ come from the germline V gene. V was cut by 6 bases and J by 3 bases, with 15 bases left in between. This CDR3 region has 14 residues. The CDR3 DNA follows: TGCGCCAGCACTATACAGGGTACGGACACTGAAGCTTTCTTT. The encoded protein is CASTIQGTDTEAFF.

The table lists this clonotype with many counts. The CDR3 DNA follows: TGTGCCAGCAGTCGACAGGGGGGTACCTATGAGCAGTTCTTC. Its protein is CASSRQGGTYEQFF. The chain couples TRBV7-9 to TRBJ2-1; 9 nucleotides agree with TRBD1. V shed 6 bases, J shed 8 bases, and the junction held 8 bases outside the gene matches. The germline V gene has CDR1 SEHNR and CDR2 FQNEAQ (reference sequence). The CDR3 covers 14 residues. Complete variable domain (other parts from reference TRBV7-9 and TRBJ2-1): DTGVSQNPRHKITKRGQNVTFRCDPISEHNRLYWYRQTLGQGPEFLTYFQNEAQLEKSRLLSDRFSAERPKGSFSTLEIQRTEQGDSAMYLCASSRQGGTYEQFFGPGTRLTVL.

This clonotype was observed many times. V gene TRBV12-3 or TRBV12-4 combines with J gene TRBJ2-1; D uncertain. The CDR3 runs to 12 residues. V gave up 6 bases and J gave up 9 bases, with 12 bases separating them. CDR3 coding DNA: TGTGCCAGCAGACCAGGAGTGGGTGAGCAGTTCTTC. This codes for CASRPGVGEQFF.

This clonotype was seen many times. The chain joins TRBV5-1 to TRBJ1-2; D uncertain. Germline CDR1 reads SGHRS; CDR2 reads YFSETQ. The V end lost 0 bases, the J end lost 6 bases, and 6 bases lay between the germline ends. CDR3 length: 12 residues. The CDR3 bases are TGCGCCAGCAGCTTGGATTGGAATGGCTACACCTTC. Protein sequence: CASSLDWNGYTF.

This clonotype was counted at least ten times. This chain connects TRBV7-2 to TRBJ2-1, with a weak D call TRBD2 (5 bases). The length of the CDR3 is 17 residues. V dropped 3 bases and J dropped 1 base, with 16 bases sitting between them. From germline, CDR1 is SGHTA and CDR2 FQGNSA. CDR3: CASSFHGRGRSYNEQFF. Written as DNA, the CDR3 is TGTGCCAGCAGCTTTCATGGTCGAGGGCGTTCCTACAATGAGCAGTTCTTC.

The table lists this clonotype with a few counts. V is TRBV3-1 and J is TRBJ1-1; TRBD1 is a possible D gene (6 bases). Trimming took 4 bases from V and 5 from J, leaving 17 bases between them. Germline-derived CDR1 and CDR2 are LGHDT and YNNKEL (reference sequence). CDR3 length: 15 residues. The CDR3: CASSRGGGVGTEAFF. The CDR3 DNA follows: TGTGCCAGCAGCCGCGGGGGGGGCGTAGGGACTGAAGCTTTCTTT.

This clonotype showed up just a few times. This chain links TRBV20-1 with TRBJ1-5; D may be TRBD1 (5 bases). Germline CDR1 and CDR2: DFQATT and SNEGSKA (reference sequence). Trimming removed 0 bases from V and 0 bases from J, with 12 bases in between. CDR3 length: 16 amino acids. The CDR3 sequence is CSARDQGLYSNQPQHF. The DNA for the CDR3 is TGCAGTGCTAGAGATCAGGGACTTTATAGCAATCAGCCCCAGCATTTT.

This clonotype showed up many times. The gene calls are TRBV5-1 and TRBJ2-7, with 10 nucleotides matching TRBD2. The CDR3 runs to 15 residues. CDR1 and CDR2 (germline): SGHRS, YFSETQ. The V and J ends lost 1 base and 2 bases, in that order; junction bases with no gene match: 3. The CDR3 protein is CASSLTSGDTYEQYF. The CDR3 DNA reads as TGCGCCAGCAGCTTGACTAGCGGGGATACCTACGAGCAGTACTTC.

The chain uses TRBV20-1 and TRBJ2-1; 12 bases are shared with TRBD1. Germline V CDR1 and CDR2: DFQATT, SNEGSKA (reference sequence). The CDR3 runs 15 residues. The trim removed 5 bases at V and 7 bases at J, leaving 9 bases unmatched. The DNA for the CDR3 is TGCAGTGCTGCCCCGGGACAGGGGGCAAAAAATGAGCAGTTCTTC. This translates into CSAAPGQGAKNEQFF.

This clonotype was found many times. The rearrangement uses TRBV27 and TRBJ1-2; D gene unclear. Trimming took off 2 bases at V and 2 bases at J, with 9 bases between the two ends. Germline assignment: CDR1 MNHEY and CDR2 SMNVEV (reference sequence). This CDR3 region has 14 residues. CDR3 residues: CASSLTGSNYGYTF. The CDR3 nucleotides are TGTGCCAGCAGTTTAACCGGCTCCAACTATGGCTACACCTTC.

On this clonotype itself: This clone may be a read error of a much larger clone one base away. This chain connects TRBV5-1 to TRBJ1-1; no clear D gene. Between the trimmed V and J ends, which lost 4 bases and 4 bases, there was a span of 14 bases. This CDR3 is 14 amino acids long. Germline V gene lookup returns CDR1 SGHRS and CDR2 YFSETQ. The CDR3 sequence is CASSMAQGGTEAFF. CDR3 in DNA: TGCGCCAGCAGCATGGCTCAAGGAGGCACTGAAGCTTTCTTT.

This rearrangement joins TRBV19 to TRBJ2-6; D uncertain. This CDR3 comprises 15 residues. Germline V lookup: CDR1 LNHDA, CDR2 SQIVND (reference sequence). Trimming left V 5 bases short and J 0 bases short, with 8 bases between. The CDR3 loop is CASSPTHSGANVLTF. The CDR3, as DNA: TGTGCCAGTAGTCCTACACACTCTGGGGCCAACGTCCTGACTTTC.

This clonotype was seen more than once but under ten times. V and J are TRBV24-1 and TRBJ1-5; D gene uncertain. The CDR3 length is 14 residues. Germline assignment: CDR1 KGHDR and CDR2 SFDVKD. V was pared by 3 bases and J by 1 base, with 6 bases between. CDR3 loop: CATSDPGSNQPQHF. The CDR3 nucleotides are TGTGCCACCAGTGATCCGGGAAGCAATCAGCCCCAGCATTTT.